The 21 T cell receptor beta chains given below trace back to one sample, sequenced in a study of early stage breast cancer tumors. Sequenced by immunoSEQ multiplex PCR; TCRdb stores in-frame clones only, minus some. Of some 47,000 clones listed, around 83% are singletons. Sequenced: blood. The receptors derive from a person between 50 and 60 years old with breast cancer.

The chain uses TRBV18 and TRBJ2-1, with 8 bases that match TRBD2. J was trimmed by 0 bases and V by 5 bases; bases with no gene match: 3. Germline CDR1 KGHSH, CDR2 LQKENI. The CDR3 is 15 residues long. CDR3 sequence reads: CASSAGTSSYNEQFF. The CDR3 DNA reads as TGTGCCAGCTCAGCCGGGACTAGCTCCTACAATGAGCAGTTCTTC.

The chain uses TRBV7-9 and TRBJ1-2; D gene uncertain. Trimming took 8 bases from V and 0 from J, leaving 13 bases between them. Germline assignment: CDR1 SEHNR and CDR2 FQNEAQ (reference sequence). This CDR3 has 14 amino acids. In DNA form, the CDR3 reads TGTGCCAGCGCCCCGGAGGGAGCTAACTATGGCTACACCTTC. Its protein product is CASAPEGANYGYTF.

The chain has TRBV6-1 and TRBJ2-7, with D perhaps matching TRBD2 (5 bases). There are 15 residues in the CDR3. Germline-derived CDR1 and CDR2 are MNHNS and SASEGT. The germline V and J ends were trimmed by 0 bases and 2 bases, with 11 bases remaining between them. CDR3 sequence (DNA): TGTGCCAGCAGTGAAGCTAGGGAGTCCCCCTACGAGCAGTACTTC. This translates into CASSEARESPYEQYF.

The chain carries TRBV4-3 and TRBJ1-2; no definite D call. The V end was cut by 0 bases, the J end by 6 bases, with 11 bases between. The germline V gene encodes CDR1 LGHNA and CDR2 YSLEER. The CDR3 extends over 14 amino acids. CDR3 sequence: CASSQEQGPDGYTF. The CDR3 DNA is TGCGCCAGCAGCCAAGAACAAGGTCCTGATGGCTACACCTTC.

V is TRBV5-1 and J is TRBJ2-1, with TRBD2 matching 9 bases. V lost 4 bases to trimming and J lost 5 bases; unmatched junction nucleotides: 7. The CDR3 runs to 15 residues. The germline CDR1 and CDR2 sequences are SGHRS and YFSETQ. DNA of the CDR3: TGCGCCAGCAGCCCACCAGCGGGGGGAGACAATGAGCAGTTCTTC. It encodes CASSPPAGGDNEQFF.

V gene TRBV7-2 combines with J gene TRBJ2-5, with 7 bases identical to TRBD2. This CDR3 spans 14 amino acids. V lost 4 bases, J lost 7 bases, and 9 bases stayed unmatched. The V gene's germline CDR1 is SGHTA and CDR2 FQGNSA. The CDR3 reads CASSSSSGGGTQYF. Here the CDR3 DNA reads TGTGCCAGCAGCTCCTCGTCGGGGGGAGGGACCCAGTACTTC.

Of note for this clone: The junction does not match germline at one end; this may be a read error. The genes are TRBV7-7 and TRBJ1-5; D is uncertain. The CDR3 has 13 amino acids. Germline V CDR1 and CDR2: SSHAT, FNYEAQ (reference sequence). For the CDR3, the DNA is TGTGCTAGCAGCTCCAAGTTGGCGTTGACGGAGCATTTT. Its protein is CASSSKLALTEHF. The full variable domain, its missing parts supplied by reference TRBV7-7 and TRBJ1-5, is GAGVSQSPRYKVTKRGQDVTLRCDPISSHATLYWYQQALGQGPEFLTYFNYEAQPDKSGLPSDRFSAERPEGSISTLTIQRTEQRDSAMYRCASSSKLALTEHFGDGTRLSIL.

Only one count was recorded for this clone. This chain links TRBV5-1 with TRBJ1-1; 10 nucleotides agree with TRBD1. V shed 4 bases and J 4 bases; nucleotides not matched to a gene: 7. CDR3 size: 15 residues. Per the germline V gene, CDR1 is SGHRS and CDR2 is YFSETQ. The CDR3 DNA follows: TGCGCCAGCAGCGCCGGACAGGGGGGCGGCACTGAAGCTTTCTTT. Translating it yields CASSAGQGGGTEAFF.

The gene calls are TRBV4-1 and TRBJ2-4, with no clear D. Trimming cost V 5 bases and J 0 bases, with 14 bases left between them. CDR1 is MGHRA and CDR2 is YSYEKL in the germline V gene. This CDR3 region has 16 residues. This chain's CDR3 is CASSSNSDLAKNIQYF. In DNA form, the CDR3 reads TGCGCCAGCAGCTCAAATTCAGATCTAGCCAAAAACATTCAGTACTTC.

The CDR3 region has the DNA TGTGCCAGCACCCAACAGGGGGGCCTCCCAGATACGCAGTATTTT. Residues: CASTQQGGLPDTQYF. The chain has TRBV6-6 and TRBJ2-3; 8 bases line up with TRBD1. The CDR3 is 15 residues long. The trim removed 7 bases at V and 4 bases at J, leaving 10 bases unmatched. Germline CDR1 MNHNY, CDR2 SVGAGI (reference sequence).

The chain combines TRBV7-6 with TRBJ2-1; TRBD2 matches at 7 bases. Per germline, CDR1 SGHVS and CDR2 FNYEAQ. CDR3 length: 15 residues. J gave up 3 bases and V 3 bases, and 5 bases lay outside the gene matches. The CDR3 reads CASSFLAEGYNEQFF. For the CDR3, the DNA is TGTGCCAGCAGCTTCCTAGCGGAGGGCTACAATGAGCAGTTCTTC.

This clone was detected a few times. The chain recombines TRBV7-9 with TRBJ1-1; D is perhaps TRBD1 (6 bases). The germline V gene has CDR1 SEHNR and CDR2 FQNEAQ (reference sequence). The V and J ends lost 4 bases and 0 bases respectively, with 9 bases between them. This CDR3 region has 14 residues. In nucleotides, the CDR3 is TGTGCCAGCAGCTCGGACAGACTGAACACTGAAGCTTTCTTT. This translates into CASSSDRLNTEAFF.

The rearrangement links TRBV18 to TRBJ1-5, with a possible D match to TRBD1 (5 bases). This CDR3 is built from 15 residues. Germline CDR1 is KGHSH and CDR2 is LQKENI. Trimming cost V 1 base and J 7 bases, with 14 bases left between them. The CDR3 reads CASSPQGTSGQPQHF. The CDR3 DNA follows: TGTGCCAGCTCACCACAGGGGACCTCTGGGCAGCCCCAGCATTTT.

There are a few counts of this clone. The chain links TRBV19 to TRBJ2-3; D may correspond to TRBD1 or TRBD2 (5 bases each). The CDR3 loop spans 13 amino acids. V dropped 7 bases and J dropped 2 bases, with 10 bases sitting between them. Germline CDR1 and CDR2: LNHDA and SQIVND (reference sequence). The CDR3 nucleotides are TGTGCCAGTACGGGGCTAGTCACAGATACGCAGTATTTT. Protein product: CASTGLVTDTQYF. The full variable domain, its missing parts supplied by reference TRBV19 and TRBJ2-3, is DGGITQSPKYLFRKEGQNVTLSCEQNLNHDAMYWYRQDPGQGLRLIYYSQIVNDFQKGDIAEGYSVSREKKESFPLTVTSAQKNPTAFYLCASTGLVTDTQYFGPGTRLTVL.

Only a few counts were recorded for this clone. CDR3 coding DNA: TGTGCCAGCAGTGAAAAACCCGGGAAGCCTAATTCACCCCTCCACTTT. Encoded protein: CASSEKPGKPNSPLHF. This chain connects TRBV6-1 to TRBJ1-6; D gene unclear. V was cut by 2 bases and J by 6 bases, with 14 bases left in between. Germline V gene sequence: CDR1 MNHNS, CDR2 SASEGT. The CDR3 has 16 amino acids.

The V call is TRBV29-1, the J call TRBJ1-2; D not certain. The CDR3 loop spans 15 amino acids. V shed 4 bases and J shed 4 bases, with 19 bases lying between them. CDR1 SQVTM and CDR2 ANQGSEA come from the germline V gene. DNA of the CDR3: TGCAGCGTTGCCCCCACACCATGGCAGAGCTATGGCTACACCTTC. Residues: CSVAPTPWQSYGYTF.

V and J are TRBV4-3 and TRBJ2-1; a possible D gene is TRBD2 (6 bases). The CDR3 runs to 18 residues. V lost 0 bases and J 2 bases, leaving 17 bases between the germline ends. Germline V gene sequence: CDR1 LGHNA, CDR2 YSLEER. CDR3 residues: CASSQDGVGGTPYNEQFF. Written as DNA, the CDR3 is TGCGCCAGCAGCCAAGACGGGGTCGGGGGAACCCCCTACAATGAGCAGTTCTTC.

The chain carries TRBV6-4 and TRBJ2-5; a possible D gene is TRBD2 (5 bases). The CDR3 is 16 residues long. The germline CDR1 and CDR2 sequences are MRHNA and SNTAGT. Trimming took off 6 bases at V and 6 bases at J, with 23 bases between the two ends. CDR3 loop: CASRLAETTAWQTQYF. For the CDR3, the DNA is TGTGCCAGCAGGTTGGCGGAGACTACTGCATGGCAGACCCAGTACTTC.

J is TRBJ2-7 and V is TRBV7-2, with D perhaps matching TRBD1 or TRBD2 (6 bases each). Germline CDR1 SGHTA, CDR2 FQGNSA. CDR3 length: 16 residues. V was trimmed by 1 base and J by 0 bases, leaving 13 bases between them. CDR3 nucleotide sequence: TGTGCCAGCAGCTTAGTTCGGGGGCGCGCCTCCTACGAGCAGTACTTC. Translated, it gives CASSLVRGRASYEQYF.

The count of this clone is one. One junction end disagrees with the germline gene, perhaps due to a read error. The chain is built from TRBV7-7 and TRBJ2-5; 9 positions match TRBD2. The V gene's germline CDR1 is SSHAT and CDR2 FNYEAQ (reference sequence). The CDR3 contains 16 residues. The CDR3 is CASSRSGGGGEETQYF. CDR3 bases: TGTGCTAGCAGCCGAAGTGGTGGCGGGGGGGAAGAGACCCAGTACTTC. The complete variable domain, with remaining parts taken from reference TRBV7-7 and TRBJ2-5, reads GAGVSQSPRYKVTKRGQDVTLRCDPISSHATLYWYQQALGQGPEFLTYFNYEAQPDKSGLPSDRFSAERPEGSISTLTIQRTEQRDSAMYRCASSRSGGGGEETQYFGPGTRLLVL.

The J gene is TRBJ2-3, the V gene TRBV18; D gene uncertain. V was pared by 0 bases and J by 2 bases, with 6 bases between. The V gene's germline CDR1 is KGHSH and CDR2 LQKENI. The CDR3 loop spans 14 amino acids. In nucleotides, the CDR3 is TGTGCCAGCTCACCACCTTCCCCCACAGATACGCAGTATTTT. Its protein is CASSPPSPTDTQYF.